This T cell receptor beta chain was obtained from a study of graft-versus-host responses after intestinal transplantation (dated by TCRdb to the early 2020s). Regarding the complete study: The transplants that recipients got were multivisceral, liver-intestinal, or isolated intestinal. Every recipient was given anti-thymocyte globulin induction, followed by roughly 3 years of maintenance tacrolimus and steroids. After intestinal transplantation, graft-versus-host and host-versus-graft alloreactive T cell clones were followed in the graft, circulation and bone marrow using bulk TCR-beta CDR3 sequencing. Alloreactive clones were identified by sequencing pre-transplant mixed lymphocyte reaction products and comparing them with unstimulated pre-transplant donor and recipient T cells. A cohort of some 24 intestinal transplant recipients, including one retransplant, was enrolled, and 3 patients lacking pretransplant specimens were excluded. Donor T cell macrochimerism was defined as a peak of at least 4% donor T cells among recipient peripheral blood mononuclear cells. Rather than being sequenced by the commercial service, samples from a few later patients were sequenced in-house on an Illumina MiSeq and processed with MiXCR.

Library prep was done by the immunoSEQ multiplex PCR assay. For most patients, high-throughput TCR-beta CDR3 sequencing of genomic DNA was performed by Adaptive Biotechnologies. The study's own analysis went as follows. Adaptive's ImmunoSEQ software was the source of the TCR sequencing data for fewer than 20 patients, while a few other patients were processed with MiXCR and VDJtools. Because the origin of CDR3 nucleotide sequences shared between donor and recipient could not be assigned, those sequences were removed. To be classed as alloreactive, a clone needed at least 2-fold expansion over unstimulated cells and a minimum CFSE-low frequency of 0.002% (template counts) or 0.001% (read counts). Mappable clones were those detected in sequenced pre-transplant spleen, lymph node, or MLR CFSE-low populations of the donor or recipient. Cumulative frequency of alloreactive clones was calculated as a percentage of all sequences weighted by copy number. The immuneACCESS repertoire file appears here via TCRdb, limited to in-frame rearrangements. These files lack a portion of the clones; in checked studies, under half of the deficit traces to unresolved V genes, and the cause of the others is not known. The V and J calls and clone size were taken over from that table, and D and trimming were inferred from the DNA. The sample profile shows about 38,000 clones; roughly four fifths of them were found once. The top ten hold about 4% of the sample.

The germline V gene gives CDR1 as MDHEN and CDR2 as SYDVKM. V and J are trimmed by 6 bases and 4 bases, and the gene matches miss 1 base of the junction. The CDR3 numbers 12 residues from cysteine through phenylalanine. Only the CDR3 DNA is retained, 36 bases long and in frame from the first base. Results the study describes overall, beyond this receptor: The conclusions were limited by the relatively low number and heterogeneity of the intestinal transplant patients. GvH clones were detected in recipient bone marrow, and some of these GvH clones were observed earlier in ileal mucosa or blood, consistent with an intestinal mucosal origin. High GvH to HvG T cell clonal ratios were observed in the allografts of patients with donor T cell macrochimerism. Early after transplant, declines in HvG clones were associated with peak levels of circulating GvH clones.

Blood samples were collected up to 4 times in the first month after transplant and then at least monthly when available. Concerning this clone: There is no known antigen for this receptor. Base qualities are not recorded, but no much larger clone differs from it by a single base.

Rearrangement joined TRBV28 to TRBJ1-1; 8 junctional bases match TRBD1. The source of this sequence is a human patient who received an intestinal transplant, so some T cells may come from the graft donor. This specimen consisted of PBMCs, obtained less than 1,400 days after transplant. The CDR3 protein is CASSTGGTEAFF. The nucleotides are TGTGCCAGCAGCACAGGGGGCACTGAAGCTTTCTTT.